This T cell receptor beta chain stems from a study of T cell repertoires in cytomegalovirus infection (dated by TCRdb to between 2017 and 2020). Study-wide context: Donor HLA type was relevant to the analysis, as public TCR beta signatures indicated carriage of CMV infection together with the matching HLA type. Results and caveats for the whole study, not just this receptor: Carriers of CMV infection plus the relevant HLA type were discriminated by the cumulative frequency of public TCR beta family members in the study cohort and in an independent roughly 350-donor cohort. The ex vivo response was dominated by HLA-C-restricted CMV-specific TCR beta clonotypes, which also provided the single most frequent clonotype in two of eight donors.

A remark on this clonotype: It has no known antigen specificity. No base qualities exist here, and no much larger clone lies one base off it.

The CDR3 numbers 13 residues from cysteine through phenylalanine. CDR3 DNA is the only sequence kept; it has 39 bases, read in frame from the first base. From a lookup of the germline V gene, CDR1 and CDR2 are SQVTM and ANQGSEA. Germline trimming: 7 bases from V, 0 bases from J; junction bases outside gene matches: 5. Sequenced on an Illumina HiSeq 1500. TCRdb's own reprocessing of the public reads used fastp at Q25 and MiXCR and kept productive beta chains. CDR3 protein sequences are deduplicated, and each keeps its most common genes and DNA. Recorded for this sample are hundreds of thousands of distinct CDR3 sequences; approximately 24% of them occurred a single time. The biggest ten clones account for less than 10% of the sample.

Sequenced input: CD8+ T cells from PBMCs. This TCR was sampled from a human donor in good health (CMV status not recorded). Some clones in this sample may be carry-over from other donors' samples. The V and J segments used are TRBV29-1 and TRBJ1-1, with 7 central nucleotides matching TRBD1. The CDR3 is CSGDREMNTEAFF. The DNA reads as follows: TGCAGCGGGGACAGAGAGATGAACACTGAAGCTTTCTTT.